The clone carrying this TCR beta chain has only one observation. Antigen: not known. This sample is part of a study of OX40 agonist ivuxolimab in advanced cancers. As for the study in general: Enrollees could have had prior anti-PD-1, anti-PD-L1 or anti-CTLA-4 therapy, which 35% to 40% had received.

Produced via immunoSEQ multiplex PCR; TCRdb's table is partial and in-frame only. The sample records approximately 46,000 clones, 77% being singletons. CDR1 and CDR2 from the germline V gene are SEHNR and FQNEAQ (reference sequence). Trimming shortened V by 0 bases and J by 0 bases, and 10 bases separated the two germline ends. This CDR3 has 16 amino acids. Points from the study as a whole: Expansion of clones was among the lowest in partial responders at 0.1-3.0 mg/kg. In the 0.1 to 3.0 mg/kg range, CD4+ and CD8+ blood T cells had expanded clonally by week 6. No determination was made of the antigen specificity of the expanded peripheral T cells.

Sequences were derived from CD4+ or CD8+ T cells sorted from blood, sampled in a trial of the OX40 agonist ivuxolimab. The rearrangement uses TRBV7-9 and TRBJ2-3; a weak D match, TRBD1 (6 bases). This receptor was taken from an adult with an advanced solid tumor such as melanoma, head and neck, liver or kidney cancer. CDR3 in DNA: TGTGCCAGCAGCTTAGCGAGGGGACATAGCACAGATACGCAGTATTTT. Its protein is CASSLARGHSTDTQYF.